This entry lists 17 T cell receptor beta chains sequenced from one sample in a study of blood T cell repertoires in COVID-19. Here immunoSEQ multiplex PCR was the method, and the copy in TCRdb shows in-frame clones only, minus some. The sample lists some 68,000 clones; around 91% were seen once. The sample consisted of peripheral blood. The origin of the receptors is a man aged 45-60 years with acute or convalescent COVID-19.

CDR3 nucleotide sequence: TGTGCCACCAGCAGATACAGGGATGGCCAAGAGACCCAGTACTTC. Protein sequence: CATSRYRDGQETQYF. J is TRBJ2-5 and V is TRBV15, with D tentatively TRBD1 (6 bases). This CDR3 is built from 15 residues. V lost 2 bases and J 1 base, leaving 11 bases between the germline ends. Germline values: CDR1 LNHNV, CDR2 YYDKDF (reference sequence).

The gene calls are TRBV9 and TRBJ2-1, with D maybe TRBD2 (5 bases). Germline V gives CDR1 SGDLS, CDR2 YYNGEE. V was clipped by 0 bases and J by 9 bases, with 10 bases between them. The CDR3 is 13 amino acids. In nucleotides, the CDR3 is TGTGCCAGCAGCGTAGACGACGCGGGTGAGCAGTTCTTC. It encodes CASSVDDAGEQFF.

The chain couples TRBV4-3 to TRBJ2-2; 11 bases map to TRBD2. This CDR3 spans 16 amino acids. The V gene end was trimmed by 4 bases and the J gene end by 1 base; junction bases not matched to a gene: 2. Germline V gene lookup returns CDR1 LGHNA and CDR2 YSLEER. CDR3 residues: CASSPGTSGNTGELFF. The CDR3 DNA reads TGCGCCAGCAGCCCCGGGACTAGCGGGAACACCGGGGAGCTGTTTTTT.

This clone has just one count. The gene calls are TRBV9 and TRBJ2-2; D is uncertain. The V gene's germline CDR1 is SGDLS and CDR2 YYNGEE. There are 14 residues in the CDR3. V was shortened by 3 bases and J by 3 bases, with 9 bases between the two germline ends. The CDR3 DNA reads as TGTGCCAGCAGCGCCGGTGTAGACACCGGGGAGCTGTTTTTT. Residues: CASSAGVDTGELFF.

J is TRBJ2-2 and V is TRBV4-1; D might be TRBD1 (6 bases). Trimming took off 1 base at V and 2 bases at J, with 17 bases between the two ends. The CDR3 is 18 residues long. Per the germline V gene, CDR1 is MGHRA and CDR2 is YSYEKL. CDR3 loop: CASSQVSTRGLNTGELFF. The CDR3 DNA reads TGCGCCAGCAGCCAAGTCTCGACAAGGGGGTTAAACACCGGGGAGCTGTTTTTT.

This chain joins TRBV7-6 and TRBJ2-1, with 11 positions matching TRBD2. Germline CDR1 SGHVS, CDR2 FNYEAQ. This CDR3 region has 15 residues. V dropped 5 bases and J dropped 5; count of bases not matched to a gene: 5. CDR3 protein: CASSITSGGNNEQFF. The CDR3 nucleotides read TGTGCCAGCAGCATAACTAGCGGGGGAAACAATGAGCAGTTCTTC.

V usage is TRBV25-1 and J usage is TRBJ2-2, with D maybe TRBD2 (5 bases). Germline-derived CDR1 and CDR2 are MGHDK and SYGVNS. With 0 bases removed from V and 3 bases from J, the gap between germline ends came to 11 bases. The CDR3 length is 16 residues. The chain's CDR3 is CASSEYEGMYTGELFF. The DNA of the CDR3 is TGTGCCAGCAGTGAATACGAGGGAATGTACACCGGGGAGCTGTTTTTT.

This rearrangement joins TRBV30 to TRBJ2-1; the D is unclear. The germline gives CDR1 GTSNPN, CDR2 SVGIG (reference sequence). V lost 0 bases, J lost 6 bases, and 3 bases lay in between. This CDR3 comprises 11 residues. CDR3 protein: CAWSVANEQFF. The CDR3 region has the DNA TGTGCCTGGAGTGTAGCCAATGAGCAGTTCTTC.

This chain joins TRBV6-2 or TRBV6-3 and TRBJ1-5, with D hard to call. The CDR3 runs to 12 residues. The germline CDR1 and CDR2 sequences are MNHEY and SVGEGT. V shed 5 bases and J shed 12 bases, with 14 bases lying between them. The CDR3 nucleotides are TGTGCCAGCAGTAACCGGGCCGCGGGCCAGCATTTT. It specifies CASSNRAAGQHF.

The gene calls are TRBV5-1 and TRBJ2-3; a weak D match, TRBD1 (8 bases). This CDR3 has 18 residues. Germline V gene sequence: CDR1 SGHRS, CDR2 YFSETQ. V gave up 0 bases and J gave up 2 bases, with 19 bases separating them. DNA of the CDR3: TGCGCCAGCAGCTTGGTACAGGGGGGGACTATATCCACAGATACGCAGTATTTT. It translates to CASSLVQGGTISTDTQYF.

CDR3 in amino acids: CASSLTDEQFF. CDR3 coding DNA: TGTGCCAGCAGCTTAACTGATGAGCAGTTCTTC. The rearrangement joins TRBV7-6 to TRBJ2-1; D is ambiguous. The CDR3 covers 11 residues. With 2 bases removed from V and 8 bases from J, the gap between germline ends came to 4 bases. CDR1 is SGHVS and CDR2 is FNYEAQ in the germline V gene.

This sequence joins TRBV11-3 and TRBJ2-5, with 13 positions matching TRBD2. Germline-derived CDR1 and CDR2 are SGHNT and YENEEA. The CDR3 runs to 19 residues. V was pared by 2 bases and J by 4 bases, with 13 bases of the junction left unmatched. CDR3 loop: CASSLSFDRWTSGGETQYF. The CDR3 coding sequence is TGTGCCAGCAGCTTATCCTTCGACCGCTGGACTAGCGGGGGAGAGACCCAGTACTTC.

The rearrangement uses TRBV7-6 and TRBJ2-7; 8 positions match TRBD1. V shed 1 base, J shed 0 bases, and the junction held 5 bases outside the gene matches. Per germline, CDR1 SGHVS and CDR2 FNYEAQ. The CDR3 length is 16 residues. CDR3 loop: CASSLVRRGHSYEQYV. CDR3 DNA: TGTGCCAGCAGCTTAGTTCGCAGGGGGCACTCCTACGAGCAGTACGTC.

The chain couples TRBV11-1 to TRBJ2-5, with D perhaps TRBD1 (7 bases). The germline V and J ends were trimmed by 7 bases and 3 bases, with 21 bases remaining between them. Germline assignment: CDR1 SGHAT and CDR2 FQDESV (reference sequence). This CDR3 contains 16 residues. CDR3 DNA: TGTGCCAGCATTCCCGGGGGACAGCCCGGAGAAGAGACCCAGTACTTC. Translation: CASIPGGQPGEETQYF.

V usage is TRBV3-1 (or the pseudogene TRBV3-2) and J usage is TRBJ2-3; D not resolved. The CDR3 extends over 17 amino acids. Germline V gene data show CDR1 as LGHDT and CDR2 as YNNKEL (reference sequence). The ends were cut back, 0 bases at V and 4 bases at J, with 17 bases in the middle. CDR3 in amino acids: CASSQDLQEGRADTQYF. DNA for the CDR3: TGTGCCAGCAGCCAAGATTTGCAGGAAGGTCGTGCAGATACGCAGTATTTT.

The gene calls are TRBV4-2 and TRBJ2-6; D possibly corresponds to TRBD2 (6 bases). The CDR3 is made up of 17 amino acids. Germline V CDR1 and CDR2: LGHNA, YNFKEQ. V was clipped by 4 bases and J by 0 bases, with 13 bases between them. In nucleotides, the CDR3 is TGTGCCAGCAGCCCGCGGGACGAGAGCTCTGGGGCCAACGTCCTGACTTTC. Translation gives CASSPRDESSGANVLTF.

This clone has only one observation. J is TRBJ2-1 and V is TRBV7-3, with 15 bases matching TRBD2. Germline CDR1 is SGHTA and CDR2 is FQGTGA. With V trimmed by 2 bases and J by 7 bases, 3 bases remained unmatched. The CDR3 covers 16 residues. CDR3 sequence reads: CASSLVGTSGRNEQFF. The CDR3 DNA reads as TGTGCCAGCAGCTTAGTGGGGACTAGCGGGAGGAATGAGCAGTTCTTC.